This paragraph covers one T cell receptor beta chain sequence. Its antigen is not identified. The PCR used 60 Vbeta and 13 Jbeta primers. Clones were sequenced by immunoSEQ multiplex PCR, and TCRdb holds only the in-frame ones, with some missing. The sample records around 100,000 clones, approximately 79% being singletons. The data belong to a study of cytomegalovirus exposure and HLA in healthy donors. Study details: Most donors, 81% of over 300 genotyped, fell in the Caucasian-associated ancestry cluster.

Study-level findings and limits: TCR beta V segments were, for the most part, productive about 87% or about 30% of the time in an earlier analysis.

The CDR3 consists of 16 residues. Looked up from germline, CDR1 is SGHRS and CDR2 is YFSETQ. The sample taken for sequencing was PBMCs. V usage is TRBV5-1 and J usage is TRBJ2-5; 16 bases are a match to TRBD2. TRBJ2-7 explains the end of the DNA better; the J call may be wrong. The clonotype comes from a man in his fifties in good health and CMV-seropositive. CDR3: CASSSGTSGRAYEQYF. Written as DNA, the CDR3 is TGCGCCAGCAGCTCCGGGACTAGCGGGAGGGCCTACGAGCAGTACTTC.